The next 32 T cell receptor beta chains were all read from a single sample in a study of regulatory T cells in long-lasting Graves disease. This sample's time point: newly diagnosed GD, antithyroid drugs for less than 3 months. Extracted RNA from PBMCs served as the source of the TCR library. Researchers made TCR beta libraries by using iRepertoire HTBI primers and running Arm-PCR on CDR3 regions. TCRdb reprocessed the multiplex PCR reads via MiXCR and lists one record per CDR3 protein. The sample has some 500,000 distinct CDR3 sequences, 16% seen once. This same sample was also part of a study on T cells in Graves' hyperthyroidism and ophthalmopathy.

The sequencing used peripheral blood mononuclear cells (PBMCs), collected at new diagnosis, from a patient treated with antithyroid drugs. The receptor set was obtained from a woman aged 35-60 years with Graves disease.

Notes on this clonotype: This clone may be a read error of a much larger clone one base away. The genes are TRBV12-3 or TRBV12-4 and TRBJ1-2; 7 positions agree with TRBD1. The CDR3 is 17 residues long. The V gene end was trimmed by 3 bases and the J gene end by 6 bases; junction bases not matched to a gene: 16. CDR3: CASSFTVTGALRDGYTF. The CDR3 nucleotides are TGTGCCAGCAGTTTCACTGTTACAGGGGCATTGAGAGATGGCTACACCTTC.

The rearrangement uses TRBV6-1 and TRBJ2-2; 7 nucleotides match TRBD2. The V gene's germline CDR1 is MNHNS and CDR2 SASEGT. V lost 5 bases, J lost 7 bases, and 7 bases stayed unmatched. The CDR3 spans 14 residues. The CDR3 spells CASSPPSGNGELFF. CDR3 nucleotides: TGTGCCAGCAGTCCTCCAAGCGGGAACGGGGAGCTGTTTTTT.

The CDR3 reads CSVQPVGAFNEKLFF. The CDR3 DNA is TGCAGTGTCCAACCAGTGGGGGCCTTTAATGAAAAACTGTTTTTT. The gene calls are TRBV20-1 and TRBJ1-4; D is perhaps TRBD1 (6 bases). This CDR3 has 15 amino acids. Germline loops: CDR1 DFQATT, CDR2 SNEGSKA (reference sequence). V dropped 7 bases and J dropped 4 bases, with 19 bases sitting between them.

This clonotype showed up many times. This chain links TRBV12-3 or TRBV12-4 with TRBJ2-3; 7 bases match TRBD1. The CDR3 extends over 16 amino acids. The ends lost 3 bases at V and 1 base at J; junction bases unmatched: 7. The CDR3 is CASSFSRTGGTDTQYF. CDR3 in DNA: TGTGCCAGCAGTTTCTCCCGGACAGGAGGCACAGATACGCAGTATTTT.

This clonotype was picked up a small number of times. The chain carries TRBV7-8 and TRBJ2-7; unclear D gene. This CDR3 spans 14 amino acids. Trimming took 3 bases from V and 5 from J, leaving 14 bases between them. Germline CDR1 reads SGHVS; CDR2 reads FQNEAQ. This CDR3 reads CASSLEPIPHEQYF. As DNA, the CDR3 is TGTGCCAGCAGCTTGGAACCCATCCCACACGAGCAGTACTTC.

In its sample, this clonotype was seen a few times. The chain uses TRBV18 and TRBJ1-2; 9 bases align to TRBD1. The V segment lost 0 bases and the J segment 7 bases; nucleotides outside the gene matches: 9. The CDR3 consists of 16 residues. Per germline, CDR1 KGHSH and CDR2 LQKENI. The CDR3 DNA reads TGTGCCAGCTCACCACCCTCTCTACAGGGGGCAGGTGGCTACACCTTC. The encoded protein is CASSPPSLQGAGGYTF.

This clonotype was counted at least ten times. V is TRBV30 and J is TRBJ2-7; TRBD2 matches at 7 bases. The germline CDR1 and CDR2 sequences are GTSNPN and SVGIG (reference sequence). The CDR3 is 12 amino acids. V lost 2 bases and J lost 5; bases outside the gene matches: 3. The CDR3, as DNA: TGTGCCTGGAGTAAGGGAGGGAACGAGCAGTACTTC. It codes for CAWSKGGNEQYF.

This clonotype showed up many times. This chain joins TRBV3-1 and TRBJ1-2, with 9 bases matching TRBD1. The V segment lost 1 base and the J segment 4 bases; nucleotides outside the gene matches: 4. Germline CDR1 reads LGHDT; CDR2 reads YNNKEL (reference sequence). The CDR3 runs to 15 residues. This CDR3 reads CASSQATGGSYGYTF. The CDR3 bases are TGTGCCAGCAGCCAAGCCACAGGGGGCAGCTATGGCTACACCTTC.

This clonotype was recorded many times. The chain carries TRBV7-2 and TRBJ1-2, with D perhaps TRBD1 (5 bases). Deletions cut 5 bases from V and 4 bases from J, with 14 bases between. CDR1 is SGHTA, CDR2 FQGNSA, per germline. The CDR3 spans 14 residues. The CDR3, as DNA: TGTGCCAGCAGCGACAAACGAGACAGCTATGGCTACACCTTC. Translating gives CASSDKRDSYGYTF.

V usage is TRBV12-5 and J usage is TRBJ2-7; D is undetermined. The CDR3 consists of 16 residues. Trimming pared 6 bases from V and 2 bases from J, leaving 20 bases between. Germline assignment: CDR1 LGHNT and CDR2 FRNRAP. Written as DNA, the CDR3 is TGTGCTAGTGGGAATGGCCGTGGTCCTTCCACCTACGAGCAGTACTTC. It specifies CASGNGRGPSTYEQYF.

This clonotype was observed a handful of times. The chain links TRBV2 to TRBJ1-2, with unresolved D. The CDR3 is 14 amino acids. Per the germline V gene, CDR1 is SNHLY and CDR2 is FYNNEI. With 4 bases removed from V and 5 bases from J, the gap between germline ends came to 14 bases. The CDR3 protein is CASSVEGPFYGYTF. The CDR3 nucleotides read TGTGCCAGCAGTGTTGAGGGTCCGTTTTATGGCTACACCTTC.

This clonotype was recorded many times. This chain's CDR3 is CSVATLNTEAFF. As DNA, the CDR3 is TGCAGCGTGGCCACCCTGAACACTGAAGCTTTCTTT. The chain joins TRBV29-1 to TRBJ1-1; D call uncertain. V dropped 6 bases and J dropped 0 bases, with 8 bases sitting between them. Germline V CDR1 and CDR2: SQVTM, ANQGSEA. This CDR3 is 12 amino acids long.

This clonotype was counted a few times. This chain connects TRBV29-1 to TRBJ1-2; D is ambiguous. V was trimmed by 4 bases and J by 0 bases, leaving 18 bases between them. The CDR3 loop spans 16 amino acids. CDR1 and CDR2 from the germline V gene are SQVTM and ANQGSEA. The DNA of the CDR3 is TGCAGCGTTGTGGGCAGCCCCTTAGCAGCTAACTATGGCTACACCTTC. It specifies CSVVGSPLAANYGYTF.

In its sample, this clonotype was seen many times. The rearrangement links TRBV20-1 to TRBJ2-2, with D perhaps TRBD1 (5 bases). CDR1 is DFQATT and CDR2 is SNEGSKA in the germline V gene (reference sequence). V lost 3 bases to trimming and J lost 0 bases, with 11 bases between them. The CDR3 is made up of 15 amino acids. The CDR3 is CSARGQGANTGELFF. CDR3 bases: TGCAGTGCTAGGGGGCAGGGCGCGAACACCGGGGAGCTGTTTTTT.

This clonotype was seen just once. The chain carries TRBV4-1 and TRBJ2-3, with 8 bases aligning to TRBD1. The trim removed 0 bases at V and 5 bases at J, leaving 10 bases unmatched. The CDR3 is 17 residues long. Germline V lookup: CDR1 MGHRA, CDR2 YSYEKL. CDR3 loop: CASSQDIRQGSQDTQYF. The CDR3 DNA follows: TGCGCCAGCAGCCAAGACATTCGACAGGGGAGTCAAGATACGCAGTATTTT.

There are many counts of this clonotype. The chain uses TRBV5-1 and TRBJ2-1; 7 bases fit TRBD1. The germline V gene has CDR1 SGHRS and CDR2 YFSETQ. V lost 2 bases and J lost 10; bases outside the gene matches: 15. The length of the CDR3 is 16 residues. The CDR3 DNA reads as TGCGCCAGCAGCTTATCCGGGACAGTTCCCGCGAGGGAGCAGTTCTTC. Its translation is CASSLSGTVPAREQFF.

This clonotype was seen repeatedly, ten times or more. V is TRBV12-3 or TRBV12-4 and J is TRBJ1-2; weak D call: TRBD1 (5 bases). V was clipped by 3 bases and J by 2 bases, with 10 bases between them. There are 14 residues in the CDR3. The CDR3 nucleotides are TGTGCCAGCAGTTTGCAGGGATCCAACTATGGCTACACCTTC. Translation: CASSLQGSNYGYTF.

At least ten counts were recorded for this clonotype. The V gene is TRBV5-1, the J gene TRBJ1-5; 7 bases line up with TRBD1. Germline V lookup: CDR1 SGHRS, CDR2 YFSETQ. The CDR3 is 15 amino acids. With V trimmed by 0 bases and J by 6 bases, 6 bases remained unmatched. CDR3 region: CASSLDGQDSQPQHF. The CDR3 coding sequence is TGCGCCAGCAGCTTGGATGGACAGGATAGTCAGCCCCAGCATTTT.

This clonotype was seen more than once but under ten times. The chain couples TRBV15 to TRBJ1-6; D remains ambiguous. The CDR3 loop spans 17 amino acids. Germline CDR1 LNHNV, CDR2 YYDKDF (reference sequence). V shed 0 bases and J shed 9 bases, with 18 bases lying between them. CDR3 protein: CATSRDLASGGGSPLHF. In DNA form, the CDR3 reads TGTGCCACCAGCAGAGATTTGGCTAGTGGTGGCGGTTCACCCCTCCACTTT. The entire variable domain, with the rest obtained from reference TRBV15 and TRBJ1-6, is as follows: DAMVIQNPRYQVTQFGKPVTLSCSQTLNHNVMYWYQQKSSQAPKLLFHYYDKDFNNEADTPDNFQSRRPNTSFCFLDIRSPGLGDTAMYLCATSRDLASGGGSPLHFGNGTRLTVT.

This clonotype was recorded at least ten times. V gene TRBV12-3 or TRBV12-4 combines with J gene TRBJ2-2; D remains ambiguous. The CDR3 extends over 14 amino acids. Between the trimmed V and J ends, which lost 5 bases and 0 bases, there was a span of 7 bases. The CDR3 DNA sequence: TGTGCCAGCAGTATCCACACGAACACCGGGGAGCTGTTTTTT. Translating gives CASSIHTNTGELFF.

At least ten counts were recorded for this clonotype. CDR3 amino acids: CASSQTSGVSQYF. Here the CDR3 DNA reads TGTGCCAGCAGCCAGACTAGCGGGGTTTCCCAGTACTTC. The rearrangement links TRBV7-2 to TRBJ2-5, with 11 bases lining up with TRBD2. V was clipped by 5 bases and J by 9 bases; unmatched bases: 5. CDR3 length: 13 residues. CDR1 is SGHTA, CDR2 FQGNSA, per germline.

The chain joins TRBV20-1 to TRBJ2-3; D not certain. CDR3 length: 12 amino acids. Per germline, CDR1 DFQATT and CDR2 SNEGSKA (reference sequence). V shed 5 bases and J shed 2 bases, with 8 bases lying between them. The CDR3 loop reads CSASGPTDTQYF. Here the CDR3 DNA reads TGCAGTGCTTCCGGACCCACAGATACGCAGTATTTT.

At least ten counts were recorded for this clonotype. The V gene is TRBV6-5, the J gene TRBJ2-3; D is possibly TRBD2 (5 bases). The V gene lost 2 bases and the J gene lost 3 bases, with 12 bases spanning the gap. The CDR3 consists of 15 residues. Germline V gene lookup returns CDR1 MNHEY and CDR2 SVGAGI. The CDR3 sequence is CASSYRGEKTDTQYF. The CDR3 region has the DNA TGTGCCAGCAGTTACCGGGGAGAAAAAACAGATACGCAGTATTTT.

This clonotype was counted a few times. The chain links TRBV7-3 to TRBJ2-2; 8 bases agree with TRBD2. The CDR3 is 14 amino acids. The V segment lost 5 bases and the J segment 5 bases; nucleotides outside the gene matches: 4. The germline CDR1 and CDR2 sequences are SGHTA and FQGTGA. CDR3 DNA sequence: TGTGCCAGCAGCCCGGGGGGGCAGACCGGGGAGCTGTTTTTT. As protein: CASSPGGQTGELFF.

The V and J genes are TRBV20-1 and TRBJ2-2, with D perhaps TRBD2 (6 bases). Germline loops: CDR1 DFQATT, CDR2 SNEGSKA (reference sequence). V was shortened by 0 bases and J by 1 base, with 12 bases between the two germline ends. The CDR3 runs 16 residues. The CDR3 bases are TGCAGTGCTAGAGAGGGGCGGGGCTTGAACACCGGGGAGCTGTTTTTT. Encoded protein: CSAREGRGLNTGELFF.

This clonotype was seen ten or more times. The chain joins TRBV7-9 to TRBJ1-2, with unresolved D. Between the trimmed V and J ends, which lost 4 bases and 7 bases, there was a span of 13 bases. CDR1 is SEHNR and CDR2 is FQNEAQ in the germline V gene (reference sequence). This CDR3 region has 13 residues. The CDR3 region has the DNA TGTGCCAGCAGCTCTTGGAGGGAAGCTGGCTACACCTTC. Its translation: CASSSWREAGYTF.

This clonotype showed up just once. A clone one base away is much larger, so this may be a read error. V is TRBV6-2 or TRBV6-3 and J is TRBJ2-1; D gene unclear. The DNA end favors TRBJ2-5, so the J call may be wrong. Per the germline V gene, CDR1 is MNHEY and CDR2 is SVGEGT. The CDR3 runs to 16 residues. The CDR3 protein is CASSLRGSSRQETQYF. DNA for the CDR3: TGTGCCAGCAGCCTTCGCGGTAGCAGCCGCCAAGAGACCCAGTACTTC.

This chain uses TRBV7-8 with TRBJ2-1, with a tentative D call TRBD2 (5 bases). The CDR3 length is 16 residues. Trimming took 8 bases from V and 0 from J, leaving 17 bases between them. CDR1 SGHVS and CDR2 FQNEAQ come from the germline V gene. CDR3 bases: TGTGCCAGCTCCGGAGGACGGCTAAGCTCCTACAATGAGCAGTTCTTC. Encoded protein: CASSGGRLSSYNEQFF. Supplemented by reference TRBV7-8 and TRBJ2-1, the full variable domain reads GAGVSQSPRYKVAKRGQDVALRCDPISGHVSLFWYQQALGQGPEFLTYFQNEAQLDKSGLPSDRFFAERPEGSVSTLKIQRTQQEDSAVYLCASSGGRLSSYNEQFFGPGTRLTVL.

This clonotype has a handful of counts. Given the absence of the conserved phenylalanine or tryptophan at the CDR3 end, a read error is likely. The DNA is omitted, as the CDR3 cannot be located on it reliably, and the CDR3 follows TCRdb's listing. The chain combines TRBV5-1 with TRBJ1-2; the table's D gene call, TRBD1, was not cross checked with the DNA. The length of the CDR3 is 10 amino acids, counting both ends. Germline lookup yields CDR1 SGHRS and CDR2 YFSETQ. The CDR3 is CASSHPVRQL.

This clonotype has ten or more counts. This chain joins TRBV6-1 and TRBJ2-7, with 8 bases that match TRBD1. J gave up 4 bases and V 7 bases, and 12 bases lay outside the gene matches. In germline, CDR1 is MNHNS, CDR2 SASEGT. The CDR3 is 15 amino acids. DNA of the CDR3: TGTGCCAGCAACCCCCCGGACAGGGATCGATACGAGCAGTACTTC. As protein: CASNPPDRDRYEQYF.

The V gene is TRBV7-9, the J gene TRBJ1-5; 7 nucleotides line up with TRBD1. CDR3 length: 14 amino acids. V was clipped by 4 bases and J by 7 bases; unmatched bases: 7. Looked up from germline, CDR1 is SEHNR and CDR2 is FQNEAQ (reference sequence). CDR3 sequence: CASSSEDRAQPQHF. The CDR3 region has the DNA TGTGCCAGCAGCTCAGAAGACAGGGCCCAGCCCCAGCATTTT.

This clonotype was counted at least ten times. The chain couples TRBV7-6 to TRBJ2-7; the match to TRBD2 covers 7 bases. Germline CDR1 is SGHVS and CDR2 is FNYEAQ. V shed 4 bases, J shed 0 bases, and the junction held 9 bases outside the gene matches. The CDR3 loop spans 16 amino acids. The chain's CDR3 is CASSSVWEGGSYEQYF. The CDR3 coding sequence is TGTGCCAGCAGCTCCGTATGGGAGGGCGGCTCCTACGAGCAGTACTTC.